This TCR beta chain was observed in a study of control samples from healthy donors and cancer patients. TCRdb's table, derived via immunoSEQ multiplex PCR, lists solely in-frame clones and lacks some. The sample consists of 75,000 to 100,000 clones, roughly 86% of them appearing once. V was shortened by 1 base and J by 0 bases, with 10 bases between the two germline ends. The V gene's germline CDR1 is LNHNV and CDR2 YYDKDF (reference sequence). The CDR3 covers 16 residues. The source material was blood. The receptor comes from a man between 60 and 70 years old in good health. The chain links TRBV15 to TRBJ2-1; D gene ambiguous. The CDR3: CATSRVSRSSYNEQFF. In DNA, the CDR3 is TGTGCCACCAGCAGAGTGAGCAGGAGCTCCTACAATGAGCAGTTCTTC. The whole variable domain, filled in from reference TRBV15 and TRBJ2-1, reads DAMVIQNPRYQVTQFGKPVTLSCSQTLNHNVMYWYQQKSSQAPKLLFHYYDKDFNNEADTPDNFQSRRPNTSFCFLDIRSPGLGDTAMYLCATSRVSRSSYNEQFFGPGTRLTVL.